Listed below are T cell receptor beta chains from one sample, sequenced in a study of blood T cell repertoires in COVID-19. Measured with immunoSEQ multiplex PCR; TCRdb has only the in-frame clones, and not every one. The table includes about 440,000 clones, roughly nine tenths detected once. What was sequenced was PBMCs or T cells enriched from blood (not recorded which). These receptors were collected from a woman aged 18-29 years with acute COVID-19. Both conserved end residues are part of each CDR3. A D gene is named only where the DNA matches it firmly. Rows give clone size only sometimes, using once, few, many, or a class for an expanded clone.

V gene	CDR3 length	clone size	J gene	D gene	CDR3 DNA	CDR3 protein
TRBV30	15	.	TRBJ1-4	.	TGTGCCTGGAATAGAGGCATACCAACTAATGAAAAACTGTTTTTT	CAWNRGIPTNEKLFF
TRBV3-1/TRBV3-2	14	.	TRBJ2-1	.	TGTGCCAGCAGCCACGGTCCGACCTACAATGAGCAGTTCTTC	CASSHGPTYNEQFF
TRBV28	13	.	TRBJ1-2	.	TGTGCCAGCGAGGGAAGAAGGAACTATGGCTACACCTTC	CASEGRRNYGYTF
TRBV9	15	.	TRBJ2-2	.	TGTGCCAGCTCGCCCCTCGGGAGTTTTGGCGGGGAGCTGTTTTTT	CASSPLGSFGGELFF
TRBV28	15	.	TRBJ1-2	TRBD1	TGTGCCAGCAGGGGTGACAGGGCCCGTGACTATGGCTACACCTTC	CASRGDRARDYGYTF
TRBV19	15	.	TRBJ2-3	TRBD2	TGTGCCAGTAGACGGGAGGGACACTTCACAGATACGCAGTATTTT	CASRREGHFTDTQYF
TRBV5-1	16	.	TRBJ2-5	TRBD2	TGCGCCAGCAGCCGGGGGGGTTACAGGATCCAAGAGACCCAGTACTTC	CASSRGGYRIQETQYF
TRBV7-9	14	.	TRBJ2-1	.	TGTGCCAGCAGCTCCCTCCCCCTATACAATGAGCAGTTCTTC	CASSSLPLYNEQFF
TRBV9	14	.	TRBJ2-5	TRBD1	TGTGCCAGCAGCGTAGGGGACAGGGGTGAGACCCAGTACTTC	CASSVGDRGETQYF
TRBV24-1	18	.	TRBJ1-4	.	TGTGCCACCAGTGGCTCCGGGACATCAAGGGTCGACACGGAAAAACTGTTTTTT	CATSGSGTSRVDTEKLFF
TRBV5-1	14	.	TRBJ2-1	TRBD2	TGCGCCAGCTTACCGGGAGGGCCGAGGGGTGAGCAGTTCTTC	CASLPGGPRGEQFF
TRBV5-1	14	.	TRBJ2-5	.	TGCGCCAGCAGCGGAGGGGTGACAGAAGAGACCCAGTACTTC	CASSGGVTEETQYF
TRBV5-5	12	.	TRBJ2-5	.	TGTGCCAGCAGCTTCGGGGAGGAGACCCAGTACTTC	CASSFGEETQYF
TRBV28	12	.	TRBJ1-2	.	TGTGCCAGCAGCAGTTATCAGGGAGGCTACACCTTC	CASSSYQGGYTF
TRBV19	14	.	TRBJ1-4	TRBD1	TGTGCCAGCGGTGGACAGGGTTTTAATGAAAAACTGTTTTTT	CASGGQGFNEKLFF
TRBV29-1	13	.	TRBJ1-2	TRBD1	TGCAGCGTGGGGGGACAGCTTAACTATGGCTACACCTTC	CSVGGQLNYGYTF
TRBV28	13	.	TRBJ2-7	.	TGTGCCGTCACCAGGGAAGAGGTCTACGAGCAGTACTTC	CAVTREEVYEQYF
TRBV7-9	11	.	TRBJ2-7	TRBD2	TGTGCCAGCAGCTTCGGACTAGACCAGTACTTC	CASSFGLDQYF
TRBV30	18	.	TRBJ2-3	TRBD2	TGTGCCTGGAGTAAGCTAGCGGGGCGGGGAACGGGCACAGATACGCAGTATTTT	CAWSKLAGRGTGTDTQYF
TRBV6-1	15	.	TRBJ2-7	.	TGTGCCAGCAGAGAATCGAGTTTAGCGGCCTACGAGCAGTACTTC	CASRESSLAAYEQYF
TRBV9	16	.	TRBJ1-1	TRBD1	TGTGCCAGCAGCACCCGACAGGGGGCAGGACCGACTGAAGCTTTCTTT	CASSTRQGAGPTEAFF
TRBV6-5	15	.	TRBJ1-4	.	TGTGCCAGCAGGCCTTACAGGGATCCTAATGAAAAACTGTTTTTT	CASRPYRDPNEKLFF
TRBV27	14	.	TRBJ1-2	TRBD1	TGTGCCAGCAGTTTATCTCCAGGGGGTTATGGCTACACCTTC	CASSLSPGGYGYTF
TRBV9	16	once	TRBJ2-2	TRBD1	TGTGCCAGCAGCGACCGGACAGGGTTGAACACCGGGGAGCTGTTTTTT	CASSDRTGLNTGELFF
TRBV20-1	10	.	TRBJ1-2	.	TGCAGTGCTAAGCACGATGGCTACACCTTC	CSAKHDGYTF
TRBV29-1	11	.	TRBJ1-1	.	TGCAGCGTTGGCTGGCTCACTGAAGCTTTCTTT	CSVGWLTEAFF
TRBV11-2	16	.	TRBJ1-4	.	TGTGCCAGCAGCTTCGCGCCGGGTCTGGTTAATGAAAAACTGTTTTTT	CASSFAPGLVNEKLFF
TRBV10-3	14	.	TRBJ2-7	.	TGTGCCATCAGTGACCTTGCAGGGGAACACGAGCAGTACTTC	CAISDLAGEHEQYF
TRBV10-3	16	.	TRBJ1-3	TRBD1	TGTGCCATCAGCCCAGGGGGCGAGCTCTCTGGAAACACCATATATTTT	CAISPGGELSGNTIYF
TRBV18	15	many	TRBJ1-1	TRBD1	TGTGCCAGCTCACCGACTACAGGGGGCTACACTGAAGCTTTCTTT	CASSPTTGGYTEAFF
TRBV25-1	15	once	TRBJ1-1	TRBD1	TGTGCCAGCAGTGAGGTTGGACAGGGAGACACTGAAGCTTTCTTT	CASSEVGQGDTEAFF
TRBV6-5	15	.	TRBJ1-6	.	TGTGCCAGCAGGACGGGGGGCTCCTATAATTCACCCCTCCACTTT	CASRTGGSYNSPLHF
TRBV4-1	11	.	TRBJ1-1	.	TGCGCCAGCAGCCACAACTATGAAGCTTTCTTT	CASSHNYEAFF
TRBV19	15	.	TRBJ2-4	TRBD1	TGTGCCAGTAGTGTGCCGGGACAGGACAAAAACATTCAGTACTTC	CASSVPGQDKNIQYF
TRBV27	13	.	TRBJ1-5	.	TGTGCCAGCAGTTACAGGGTCCATCAGCCCCAGCATTTT	CASSYRVHQPQHF
TRBV6-5	13	.	TRBJ2-4	TRBD1	TGTGCCAGCACCACTACAGGGGAAAACATTCAGTACTTC	CASTTTGENIQYF